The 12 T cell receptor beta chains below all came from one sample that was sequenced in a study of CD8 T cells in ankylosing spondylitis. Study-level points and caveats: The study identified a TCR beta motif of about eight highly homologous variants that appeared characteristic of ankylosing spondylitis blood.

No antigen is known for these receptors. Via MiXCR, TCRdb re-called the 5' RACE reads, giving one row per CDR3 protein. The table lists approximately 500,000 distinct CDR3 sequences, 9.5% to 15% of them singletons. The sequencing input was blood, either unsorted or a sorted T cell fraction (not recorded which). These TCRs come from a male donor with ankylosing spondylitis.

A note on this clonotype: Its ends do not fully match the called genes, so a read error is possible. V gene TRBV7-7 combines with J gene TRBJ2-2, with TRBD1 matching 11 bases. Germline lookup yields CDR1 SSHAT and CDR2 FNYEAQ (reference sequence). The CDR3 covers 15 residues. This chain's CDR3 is CASSNGQGAGGELFF. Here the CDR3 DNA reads TGTGCCAGCAGCAACGGACAGGGGGCGGGCGGGGAGTTGTTTTTT.

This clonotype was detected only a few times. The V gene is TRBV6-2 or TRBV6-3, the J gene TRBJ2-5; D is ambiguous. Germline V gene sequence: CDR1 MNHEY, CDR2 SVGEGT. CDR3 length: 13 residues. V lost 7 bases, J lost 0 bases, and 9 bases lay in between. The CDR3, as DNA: TGTGCCAGCACCTACTGGTACCAAGAGACCCAGTACTTC. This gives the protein CASTYWYQETQYF.

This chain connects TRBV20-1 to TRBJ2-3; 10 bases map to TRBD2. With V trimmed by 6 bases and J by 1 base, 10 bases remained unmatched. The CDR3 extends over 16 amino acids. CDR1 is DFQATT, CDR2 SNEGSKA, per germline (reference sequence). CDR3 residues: CSAPITTSGRTDTQYF. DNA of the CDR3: TGCAGTGCACCTATTACGACTAGCGGGCGCACAGATACGCAGTATTTT.

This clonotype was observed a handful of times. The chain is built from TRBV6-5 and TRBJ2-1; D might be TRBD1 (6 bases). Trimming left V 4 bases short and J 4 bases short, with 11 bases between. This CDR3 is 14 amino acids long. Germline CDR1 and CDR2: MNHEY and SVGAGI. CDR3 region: CASSSYREYNEQFF. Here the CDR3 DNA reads TGTGCCAGCAGTTCCTACAGGGAGTACAATGAGCAGTTCTTC.

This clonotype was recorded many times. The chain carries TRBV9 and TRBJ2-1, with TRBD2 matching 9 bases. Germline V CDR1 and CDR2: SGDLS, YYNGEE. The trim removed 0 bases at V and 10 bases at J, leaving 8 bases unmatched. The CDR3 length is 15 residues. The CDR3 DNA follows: TGTGCCAGCAGCGTAGGCATTAGCGGGAGAAACGAGCAGTTCTTC. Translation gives CASSVGISGRNEQFF.

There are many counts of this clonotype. The CDR3 sequence: CATSRTSGYNEQFF. CDR3 DNA sequence: TGTGCCACCAGCAGGACTAGCGGGTACAATGAGCAGTTCTTC. This chain joins TRBV15 and TRBJ2-1, with 10 bases aligning to TRBD2. Trimming cost V 3 bases and J 4 bases; bases outside gene matches: 0. There are 14 residues in the CDR3. Germline values: CDR1 LNHNV, CDR2 YYDKDF (reference sequence).

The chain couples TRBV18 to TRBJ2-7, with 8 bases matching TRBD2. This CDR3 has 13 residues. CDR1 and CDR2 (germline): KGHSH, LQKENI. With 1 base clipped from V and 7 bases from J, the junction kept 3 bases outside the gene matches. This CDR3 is CASSPRSSGEQYF. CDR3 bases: TGTGCCAGCTCACCACGGTCTAGCGGGGAGCAGTACTTC. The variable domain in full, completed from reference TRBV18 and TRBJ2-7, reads NAGVMQNPRHLVRRRGQEARLRCSPMKGHSHVYWYRQLPEEGLKFMVYLQKENIIDESGMPKERFSAEFPKEGPSILRIQQVVRGDSAAYFCASSPRSSGEQYFGPGTRLTVT.

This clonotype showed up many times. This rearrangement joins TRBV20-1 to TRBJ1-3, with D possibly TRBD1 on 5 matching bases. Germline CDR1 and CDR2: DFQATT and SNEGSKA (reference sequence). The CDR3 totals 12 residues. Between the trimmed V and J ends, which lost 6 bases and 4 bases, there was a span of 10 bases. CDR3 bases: TGCAGTGCCCGACAGCAAGGAAACACCATATATTTT. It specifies CSARQQGNTIYF.

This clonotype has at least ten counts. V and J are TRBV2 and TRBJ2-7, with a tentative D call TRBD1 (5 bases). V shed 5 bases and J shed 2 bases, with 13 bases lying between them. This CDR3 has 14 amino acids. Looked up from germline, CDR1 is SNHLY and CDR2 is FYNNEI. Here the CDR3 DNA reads TGTGCCAGCAGTCCCTGGACACCGGCCTACGAGCAGTACTTC. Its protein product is CASSPWTPAYEQYF.

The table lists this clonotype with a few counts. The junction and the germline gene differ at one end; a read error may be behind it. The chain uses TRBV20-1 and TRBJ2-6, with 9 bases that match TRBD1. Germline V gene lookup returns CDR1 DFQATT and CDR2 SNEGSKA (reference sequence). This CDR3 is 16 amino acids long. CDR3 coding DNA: TGCAGTGCTCCTGGACAGGGGTTTTCTGGGGCCAACGCCCTGACTTTC. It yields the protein CSAPGQGFSGANALTF.

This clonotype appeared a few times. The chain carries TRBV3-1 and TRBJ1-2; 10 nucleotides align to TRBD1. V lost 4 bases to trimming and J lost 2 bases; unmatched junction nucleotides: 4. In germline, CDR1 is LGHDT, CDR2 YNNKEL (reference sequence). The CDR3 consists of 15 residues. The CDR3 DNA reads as TGTGCCAGCAGCCGAGGGGGACAGGGGAACTATGGCTACACCTTC. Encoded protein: CASSRGGQGNYGYTF. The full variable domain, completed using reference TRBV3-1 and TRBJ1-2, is DTAVSQTPKYLVTQMGNDKSIKCEQNLGHDTMYWYKQDSKKFLKIMFSYNNKELIINETVPNRFSPKSPDKAHLNLHINSLELGDSAVYFCASSRGGQGNYGYTFGSGTRLTVV.

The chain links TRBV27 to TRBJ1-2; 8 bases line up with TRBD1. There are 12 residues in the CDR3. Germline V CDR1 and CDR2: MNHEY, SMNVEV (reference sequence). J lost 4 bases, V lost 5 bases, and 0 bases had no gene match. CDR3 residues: CASSTGGYGYTF. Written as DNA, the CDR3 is TGTGCCAGCAGTACAGGGGGCTATGGCTACACCTTC.